This TCR beta chain was found in a study of blood T cell repertoires in COVID-19. The CDR3 has 14 amino acids. V lost 4 bases, J lost 5 bases, and 4 bases stayed unmatched. The V gene's germline CDR1 is SGHTA and CDR2 FQGNSA. This table comes from immunoSEQ multiplex PCR, and its TCRdb copy is limited to in-frame clones, with some not included. This table holds around 42,000 clones, about 85% found once. Sequenced: peripheral blood. The V call is TRBV7-2, the J call TRBJ2-3, with 9 positions matching TRBD2. The TCR originated in a human donor in a cohort sampled during active COVID-19. The CDR3 loop is CASSSGGGEDTQYF. In nucleotides, the CDR3 is TGTGCCAGCAGCTCCGGCGGGGGGGAAGATACGCAGTATTTT.